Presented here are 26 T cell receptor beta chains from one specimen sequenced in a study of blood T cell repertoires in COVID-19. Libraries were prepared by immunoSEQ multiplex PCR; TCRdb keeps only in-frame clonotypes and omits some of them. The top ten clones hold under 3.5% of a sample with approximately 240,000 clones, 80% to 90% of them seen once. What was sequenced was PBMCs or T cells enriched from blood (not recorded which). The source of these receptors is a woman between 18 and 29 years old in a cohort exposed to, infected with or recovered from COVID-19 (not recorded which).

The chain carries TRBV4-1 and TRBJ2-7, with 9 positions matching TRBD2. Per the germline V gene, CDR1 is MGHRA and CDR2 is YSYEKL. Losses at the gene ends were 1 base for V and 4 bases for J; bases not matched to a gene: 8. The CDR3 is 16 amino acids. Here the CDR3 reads CASSQVAASGDYEQYF. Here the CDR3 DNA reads TGCGCCAGCAGCCAAGTGGCTGCTAGCGGGGATTACGAGCAGTACTTC.

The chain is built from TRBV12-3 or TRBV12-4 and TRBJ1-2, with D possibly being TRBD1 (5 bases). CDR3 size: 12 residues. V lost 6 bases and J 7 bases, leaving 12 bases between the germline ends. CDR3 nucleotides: TGTGCCAGCAGGCCTCAGGGATCTGGCTACACCTTC. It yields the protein CASRPQGSGYTF.

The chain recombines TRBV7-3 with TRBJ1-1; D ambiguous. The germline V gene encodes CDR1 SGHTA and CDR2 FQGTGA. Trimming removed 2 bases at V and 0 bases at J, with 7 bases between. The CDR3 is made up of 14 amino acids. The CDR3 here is CASSLQRMNTEAFF. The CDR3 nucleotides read TGTGCCAGCAGCTTACAGCGTATGAACACTGAAGCTTTCTTT.

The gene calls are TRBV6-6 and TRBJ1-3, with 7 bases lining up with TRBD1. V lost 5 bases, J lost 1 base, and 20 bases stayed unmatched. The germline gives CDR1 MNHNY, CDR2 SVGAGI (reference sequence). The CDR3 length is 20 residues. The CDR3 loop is CASSPQAGTDERRSGNTIYF. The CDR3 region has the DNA TGTGCCAGCAGTCCACAAGCCGGGACAGATGAACGGCGGTCTGGAAACACCATATATTTT.

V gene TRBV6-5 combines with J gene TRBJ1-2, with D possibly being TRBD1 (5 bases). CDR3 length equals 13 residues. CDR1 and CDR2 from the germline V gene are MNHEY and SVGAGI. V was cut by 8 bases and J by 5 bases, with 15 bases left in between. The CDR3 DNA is TGTGCCAGCCAAAACAGGCAAACTTATGGCTACACCTTC. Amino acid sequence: CASQNRQTYGYTF.

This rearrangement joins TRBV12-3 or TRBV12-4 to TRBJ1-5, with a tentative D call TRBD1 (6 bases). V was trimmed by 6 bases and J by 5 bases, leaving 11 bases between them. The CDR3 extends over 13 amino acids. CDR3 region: CASSGQTDQPQHF. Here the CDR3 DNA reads TGTGCCAGCAGCGGACAGACCGATCAGCCCCAGCATTTT.

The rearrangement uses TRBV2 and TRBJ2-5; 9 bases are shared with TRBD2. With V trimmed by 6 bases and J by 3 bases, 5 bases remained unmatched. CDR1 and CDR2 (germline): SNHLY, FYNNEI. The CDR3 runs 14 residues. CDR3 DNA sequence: TGTGCCAGCAGGGCCCGACTAGCGGAAGAGACCCAGTACTTC. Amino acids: CASRARLAEETQYF.

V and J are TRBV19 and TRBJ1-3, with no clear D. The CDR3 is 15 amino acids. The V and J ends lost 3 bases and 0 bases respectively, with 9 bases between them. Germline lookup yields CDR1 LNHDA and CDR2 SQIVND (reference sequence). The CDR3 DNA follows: TGTGCCAGTAGTATTTCGGGAAGCTCTGGAAACACCATATATTTT. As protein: CASSISGSSGNTIYF.

The CDR3 region has the DNA TGTGCCAGCAGTGAAGGCGGGGGAGGCACTGAAGCTTTCTTT. Residues: CASSEGGGGTEAFF. V and J are TRBV6-1 and TRBJ1-1; D perhaps matches TRBD1 (5 bases). The germline V gene has CDR1 MNHNS and CDR2 SASEGT. The germline V and J ends were trimmed by 1 base and 4 bases, with 10 bases remaining between them. The length of the CDR3 is 14 residues.

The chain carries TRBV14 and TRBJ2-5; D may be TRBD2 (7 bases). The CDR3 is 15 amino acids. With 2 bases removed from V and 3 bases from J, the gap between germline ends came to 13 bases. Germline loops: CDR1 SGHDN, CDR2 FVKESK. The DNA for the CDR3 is TGTGCCAGCAGCCAAAGAGGGGGGGCAAAAGAGACCCAGTACTTC. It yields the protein CASSQRGGAKETQYF. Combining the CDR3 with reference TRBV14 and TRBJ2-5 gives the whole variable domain EAGVTQFPSHSVIEKGQTVTLRCDPISGHDNLYWYRRVMGKEIKFLLHFVKESKQDESGMPNNRFLAERTGGTYSTLKVQPAELEDSGVYFCASSQRGGAKETQYFGPGTRLLVL.

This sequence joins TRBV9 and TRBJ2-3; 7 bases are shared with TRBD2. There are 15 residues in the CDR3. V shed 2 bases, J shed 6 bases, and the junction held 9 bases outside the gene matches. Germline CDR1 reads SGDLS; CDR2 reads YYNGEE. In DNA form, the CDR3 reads TGTGCCAGCAGCGTCACTAGCGCCGATTTGGATACGCAGTATTTT. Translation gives CASSVTSADLDTQYF.

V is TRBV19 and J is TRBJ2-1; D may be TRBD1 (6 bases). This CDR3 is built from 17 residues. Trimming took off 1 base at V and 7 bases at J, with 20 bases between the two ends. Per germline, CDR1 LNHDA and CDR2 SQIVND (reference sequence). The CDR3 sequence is CASSIATGTLLLNEQFF. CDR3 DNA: TGTGCCAGTAGTATAGCTACCGGGACATTGCTTTTGAATGAGCAGTTCTTC.

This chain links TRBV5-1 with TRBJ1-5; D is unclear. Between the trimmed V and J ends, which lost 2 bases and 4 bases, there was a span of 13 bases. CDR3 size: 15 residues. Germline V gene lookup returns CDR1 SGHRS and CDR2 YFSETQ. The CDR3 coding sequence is TGCGCCAGCAGCTTTATACCAGGCCGTAATCAGCCCCAGCATTTT. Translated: CASSFIPGRNQPQHF.

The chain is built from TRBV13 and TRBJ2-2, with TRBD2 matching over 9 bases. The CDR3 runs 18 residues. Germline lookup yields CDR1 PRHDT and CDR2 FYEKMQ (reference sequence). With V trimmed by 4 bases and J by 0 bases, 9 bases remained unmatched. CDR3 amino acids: CASSSGGWTSANTGELFF. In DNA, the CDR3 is TGTGCCAGCAGCTCGGGCGGGTGGACTAGCGCGAACACCGGGGAGCTGTTTTTT.

The CDR3 region is CATSDSGVLETQYF. The CDR3 bases are TGTGCCACCAGTGATTCAGGGGTTTTAGAGACCCAGTACTTC. The chain links TRBV24-1 to TRBJ2-5, with D possibly TRBD1 on 6 matching bases. The V end was cut by 2 bases, the J end by 4 bases, with 10 bases between. This CDR3 spans 14 amino acids. Per the germline V gene, CDR1 is KGHDR and CDR2 is SFDVKD.

The CDR3 sequence: CASSSGEKLFF. The CDR3 DNA reads TGTGCCAGCAGCTCGGGGGAAAAACTGTTTTTT. This rearrangement joins TRBV11-3 to TRBJ1-4; D is ambiguous. CDR3 length: 11 amino acids. V was shortened by 4 bases and J by 8 bases, with 5 bases between the two germline ends. The V gene's germline CDR1 is SGHNT and CDR2 YENEEA.

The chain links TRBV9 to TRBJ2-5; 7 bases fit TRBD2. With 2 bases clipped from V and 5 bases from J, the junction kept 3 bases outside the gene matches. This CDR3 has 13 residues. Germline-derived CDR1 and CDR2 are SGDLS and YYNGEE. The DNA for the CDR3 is TGTGCCAGCAGCGTGGGAGGGGTTGAGACCCAGTACTTC. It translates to CASSVGGVETQYF.

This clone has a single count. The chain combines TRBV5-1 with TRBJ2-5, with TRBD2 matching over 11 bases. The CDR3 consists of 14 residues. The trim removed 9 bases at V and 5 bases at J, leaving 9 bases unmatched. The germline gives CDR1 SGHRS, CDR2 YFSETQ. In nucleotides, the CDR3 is TGCGCCACTACTAGCGGGAGCCAGCGGGAGACCCAGTACTTC. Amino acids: CATTSGSQRETQYF.

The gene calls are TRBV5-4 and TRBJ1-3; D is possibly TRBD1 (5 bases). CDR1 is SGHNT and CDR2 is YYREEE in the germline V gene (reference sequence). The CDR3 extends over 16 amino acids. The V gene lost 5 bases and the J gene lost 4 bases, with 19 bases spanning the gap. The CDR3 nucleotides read TGTGCCAGCAGGGGGGAACCGGTAGCGGCCGGAAACACCATATATTTT. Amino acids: CASRGEPVAAGNTIYF.

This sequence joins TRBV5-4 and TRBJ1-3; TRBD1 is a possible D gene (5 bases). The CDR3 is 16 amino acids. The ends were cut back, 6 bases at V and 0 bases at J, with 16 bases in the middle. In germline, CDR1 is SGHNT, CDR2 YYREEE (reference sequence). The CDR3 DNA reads TGTGCCAGCAACACAGGAGGGCCGAACTCTGGAAACACCATATATTTT. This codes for CASNTGGPNSGNTIYF.

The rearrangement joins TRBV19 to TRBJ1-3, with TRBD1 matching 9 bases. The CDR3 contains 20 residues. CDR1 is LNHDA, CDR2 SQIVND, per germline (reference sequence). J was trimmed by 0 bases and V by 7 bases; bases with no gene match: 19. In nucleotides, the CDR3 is TGTGCCAGTACTCCTTTTCCACAGGGGGCCCAACGAAACTCTGGAAACACCATATATTTT. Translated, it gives CASTPFPQGAQRNSGNTIYF.

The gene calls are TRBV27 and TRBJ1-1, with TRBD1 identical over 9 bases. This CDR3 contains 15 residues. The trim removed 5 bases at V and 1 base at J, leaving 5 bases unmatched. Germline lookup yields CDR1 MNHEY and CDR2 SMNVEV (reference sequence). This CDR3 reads CASSPTGGANTEAFF. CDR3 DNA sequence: TGTGCCAGCAGTCCGACAGGGGGGGCGAACACTGAAGCTTTCTTT.

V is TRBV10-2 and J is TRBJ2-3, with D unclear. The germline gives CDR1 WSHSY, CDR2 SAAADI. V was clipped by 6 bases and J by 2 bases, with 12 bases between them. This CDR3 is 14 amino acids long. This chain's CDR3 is CASSLSAPTDTQYF. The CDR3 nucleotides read TGCGCCAGCAGCCTCAGCGCCCCCACAGATACGCAGTATTTT.

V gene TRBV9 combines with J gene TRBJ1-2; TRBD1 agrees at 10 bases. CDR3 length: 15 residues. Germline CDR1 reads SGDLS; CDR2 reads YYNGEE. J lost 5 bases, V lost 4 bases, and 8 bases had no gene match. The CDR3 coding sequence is TGTGCCAGCAGCCCGGTGGGACAGGGGAGTTATGGCTACACCTTC. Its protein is CASSPVGQGSYGYTF.

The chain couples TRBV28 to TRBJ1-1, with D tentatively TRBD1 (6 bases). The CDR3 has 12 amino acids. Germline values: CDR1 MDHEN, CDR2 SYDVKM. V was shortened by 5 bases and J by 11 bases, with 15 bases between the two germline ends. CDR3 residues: CASSIPGVRAFF. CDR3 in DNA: TGTGCCAGCAGTATTCCAGGGGTACGGGCTTTCTTT.

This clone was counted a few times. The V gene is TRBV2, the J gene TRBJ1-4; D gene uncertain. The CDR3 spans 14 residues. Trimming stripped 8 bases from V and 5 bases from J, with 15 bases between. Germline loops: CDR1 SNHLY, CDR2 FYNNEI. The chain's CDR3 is CASGRGQENEKLFF. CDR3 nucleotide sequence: TGTGCCAGCGGCCGCGGGCAGGAAAATGAAAAACTGTTTTTT. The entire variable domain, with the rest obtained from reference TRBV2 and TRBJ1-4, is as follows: EPEVTQTPSHQVTQMGQEVILRCVPISNHLYFYWYRQILGQKVEFLVSFYNNEISEKSEIFDDQFSVERPDGSNFTLKIRSTKLEDSAMYFCASGRGQENEKLFFGSGTQLSVL.